Sequencing of this T cell receptor beta chain was carried out in a study of response to subunit inactivated influenza vaccine. Study results and limitations: Researchers suggested that each seasonal influenza vaccination recruits few new T cells.

TCRdb independently ran MiXCR on the RT-PCR reads; one entry per CDR3 protein. The sample comprises 650,000 to 700,000 distinct CDR3 sequences, 15% to 18% of which are singletons, and around 10% rests with the top ten. Deletions cut 4 bases from V and 0 bases from J, with 14 bases between. In germline, CDR1 is SEHNR, CDR2 FQNEAQ (reference sequence). The CDR3 sequence is 16 residues long. About this clonotype: Its antigen is not identified.

This specimen was PBMCs from blood, taken 12 days after vaccination. The source is a man in his forties or fifties who received an inactivated influenza vaccine. This chain uses TRBV7-9 with TRBJ2-3, with a tentative D call TRBD1 (6 bases). The CDR3 reads CASSWGTGLSTDTQYF. In DNA form, the CDR3 reads TGTGCCAGCAGCTGGGGAACAGGGTTGAGCACAGATACGCAGTATTTT. Based on the CDR3 plus reference TRBV7-9 and TRBJ2-3, the full variable domain is DTGVSQNPRHKITKRGQNVTFRCDPISEHNRLYWYRQTLGQGPEFLTYFQNEAQLEKSRLLSDRFSAERPKGSFSTLEIQRTEQGDSAMYLCASSWGTGLSTDTQYFGPGTRLTVL.